The entry below describes one T cell receptor (beta chain). With V trimmed by 2 bases and J by 3 bases, 4 bases remained unmatched. The CDR3 spans 15 residues. The germline CDR1 and CDR2 sequences are GTSNPN and SVGIG (reference sequence). The data stem from a study of blood T cell repertoires in COVID-19. Overall study: Specimens from acute and convalescent COVID-19 originated in the United States, Italy and Spain. PBMCs, B-cell-depleted T cells, or T cells provided the cDNA or gDNA that made up the material.

The authors' processing: Reference gene primers were amplified, and this amplification served to estimate nucleated cell counts. TCRdb keeps only in-frame clones here, not all; method: immunoSEQ multiplex PCR. V and J calls and clone size are as listed in that table; D and trimming were resolved from the DNA. Of under 500,000 clones listed, around 89% are singletons. The sequencing sample was made of peripheral blood. This chain links TRBV30 with TRBJ2-3; 11 bases align to TRBD1. This clonotype was sampled from a woman in her twenties or thirties with acute or convalescent COVID-19. The CDR3 here is CAWSRGQGVTDTQYF. The CDR3 nucleotides read TGTGCCTGGAGTAGGGGACAGGGGGTGACAGATACGCAGTATTTT.